This entry lists 20 T cell receptor beta chains sequenced from one sample in a study of T cells in Graves' hyperthyroidism and ophthalmopathy. RNA transcripts gave rise to amplified TCR beta CDR3 regions. TCR CDR3 regions were first amplified by RT-PCR with HTBI primers. TCRdb redid the calling of the multiplex PCR reads with MiXCR, one entry per CDR3 protein. The data contain hundreds of thousands of distinct CDR3 sequences, 38% of them singletons. The source material was blood. Source of these receptors: a man aged 18 to 29 with Graves' hyperthyroidism.

There are a few counts of this clonotype. The chain employs TRBV5-1 and TRBJ1-5; D is unclear. This CDR3 is 15 amino acids long. V was clipped by 3 bases and J by 0 bases, with 10 bases between them. Germline V gene lookup returns CDR1 SGHRS and CDR2 YFSETQ. The CDR3 protein is CASSYSPDSNQPQHF. The CDR3 DNA reads TGCGCCAGCAGCTACTCGCCGGATAGCAATCAGCCCCAGCATTTT.

The chain combines TRBV10-3 with TRBJ1-1; no reliable D call. Between the trimmed V and J ends, which lost 5 bases and 0 bases, there was a span of 19 bases. The CDR3 runs 17 residues. Per the germline V gene, CDR1 is ENHRY and CDR2 is SYGVKD. The CDR3 nucleotides are TGTGCCATCAGTCCTTCGAGCGGGGAAAAACTGAACACTGAAGCTTTCTTT. Translation gives CAISPSSGEKLNTEAFF.

The sample holds a few counts of this clonotype. This chain uses TRBV6-1 with TRBJ1-1; D unclear. V lost 7 bases, J lost 3 bases, and 6 bases lay in between. This CDR3 has 11 residues. Germline V gives CDR1 MNHNS, CDR2 SASEGT. CDR3 nucleotides: TGTGCCAGCATATCCGACACTGAAGCTTTCTTT. Translation: CASISDTEAFF.

For this clonotype: The DNA is omitted, as the CDR3 cannot be located on it reliably, and the CDR3 follows TCRdb's listing. The gene calls are TRBV5-1 and TRBJ1-3; the tabulated D call, TRBD1, remains unverified against the DNA. The germline CDR1 and CDR2 sequences are SGHRS and YFSETQ. The CDR3 adds up to 22 amino acids, both ends counted. The CDR3 here is CASSPMTSPGDTEAFFGNTIYF.

The table lists this clonotype with many counts. This chain joins TRBV2 and TRBJ1-5; D is unclear. The CDR3 covers 13 residues. The germline gives CDR1 SNHLY, CDR2 FYNNEI. Trimming left V 1 base short and J 4 bases short, with 5 bases between. CDR3 in DNA: TGTGCCAGCAGTGAAGAGGAGAATCAGCCCCAGCATTTT. This translates into CASSEEENQPQHF.

The chain recombines TRBV2 with TRBJ2-5; no clear D. Trimming cost V 1 base and J 2 bases, with 8 bases left between them. The CDR3 has 14 residues. The germline gives CDR1 SNHLY, CDR2 FYNNEI. CDR3 bases: TGTGCCAGCAGTGAAGACTTGGGGCAAGAGACCCAGTACTTC. Encoded protein: CASSEDLGQETQYF.

This clonotype has more than one count but fewer than ten. The chain has TRBV20-1 and TRBJ2-2; D might be TRBD1 (6 bases). The CDR3 runs to 13 residues. Germline CDR1 and CDR2: DFQATT and SNEGSKA (reference sequence). In DNA, the CDR3 is TGCACCCTCCGACAGGCTGTCACCGGGGAGCTGTTTTTT. Translation gives CTLRQAVTGELFF.

This clonotype was observed a few times. The chain uses TRBV10-3 and TRBJ1-4; D not resolved. The CDR3 is 15 amino acids. With 3 bases removed from V and 3 bases from J, the gap between germline ends came to 11 bases. Germline V CDR1 and CDR2: ENHRY, SYGVKD. The CDR3 DNA sequence: TGTGCCATCAGTGAAGTGTCGGCGTCTAATGAAAAACTGTTTTTT. Amino acids: CAISEVSASNEKLFF.

Only one count was recorded for this clonotype. Given a much more abundant clone one base away, this may be a read error. The chain links TRBV29-1 to TRBJ1-1; tentative D call: TRBD1 (6 bases). In germline, CDR1 is SQVTM, CDR2 ANQGSEA. The CDR3 has 14 amino acids. CDR3 amino acids: CSVVMVRGNTKAFF. CDR3 bases: TGCAGCGTTGTGATGGTCAGGGGAAACACTAAAGCTTTCTTT.

Worth noting for this clonotype: Mismatch with germline at one junction end may stem from a read error. The chain is built from TRBV2 and TRBJ1-4; no definite D call. This CDR3 is built from 10 residues. Germline CDR1 and CDR2: SNHLY and FYNNEI. DNA for the CDR3: TGTGCCAGCAGGGATGAAAAACTGTTCTTT. This codes for CASRDEKLFF.

The sample holds many counts of this clonotype. The V and J genes are TRBV9 and TRBJ1-6; 10 nucleotides agree with TRBD1. This CDR3 is 15 amino acids long. The V gene end was trimmed by 3 bases and the J gene end by 7 bases; junction bases not matched to a gene: 4. Germline V gives CDR1 SGDLS, CDR2 YYNGEE. For the CDR3, the DNA is TGTGCCAGCAGCGCCGGGACAGGGGTCAATTCACCCCTCCACTTT. Residues: CASSAGTGVNSPLHF.

This clonotype was observed many times. The CDR3 sequence is CSATPAGQEHQPQHF. DNA of the CDR3: TGCAGTGCAACCCCGGCGGGACAGGAGCATCAGCCCCAGCATTTT. This chain joins TRBV20-1 and TRBJ1-5; 8 nucleotides line up with TRBD1. Germline-derived CDR1 and CDR2 are DFQATT and SNEGSKA (reference sequence). The V gene end was trimmed by 6 bases and the J gene end by 5 bases; junction bases not matched to a gene: 12. The CDR3 consists of 15 residues.

This clonotype was observed many times. V and J are TRBV6-1 and TRBJ1-2; no clear D gene. The CDR3 is made up of 12 amino acids. Trimming removed 2 bases at V and 7 bases at J, with 8 bases between. The germline gives CDR1 MNHNS, CDR2 SASEGT. CDR3 nucleotide sequence: TGTGCCAGCAGTGAAAGTTTTAGTGGCTACACCTTC. As protein: CASSESFSGYTF.

This clonotype was seen at least ten times. The rearrangement uses TRBV7-9 and TRBJ1-4; 8 positions match TRBD1. The CDR3 has 15 amino acids. From germline, CDR1 is SEHNR and CDR2 FQNEAQ (reference sequence). Trimming removed 3 bases from V and 0 bases from J; junction bases left unmatched: 0. The CDR3 DNA sequence: TGTGCCAGCAGCTTGGACAGGGCAACTAATGAAAAACTGTTTTTT. It translates to CASSLDRATNEKLFF.

This clonotype occurred many times. The gene calls are TRBV7-6 and TRBJ1-3, with unresolved D. The CDR3 covers 16 residues. The germline CDR1 and CDR2 sequences are SGHVS and FNYEAQ. Trimming stripped 1 base from V and 2 bases from J, with 12 bases between. In DNA form, the CDR3 reads TGTGCCAGCAGCTTAGAAGCGGGGAGGGCTGGAAACACCATATATTTT. This translates into CASSLEAGRAGNTIYF. Variable domain in full (rest from reference TRBV7-6 and TRBJ1-3): GAGVSQSPRYKVTKRGQDVALRCDPISGHVSLYWYRQALGQGPEFLTYFNYEAQQDKSGLPNDRFSAERPEGSISTLTIQRTEQRDSAMYRCASSLEAGRAGNTIYFGEGSWLTVV.

To note about this clonotype: A junction end diverges from the germline sequence, so it may reflect a read error. This chain uses TRBV28 with TRBJ2-5; 8 bases fit TRBD1. Germline V gives CDR1 MDHEN, CDR2 SYDVKM. This CDR3 has 11 amino acids. For the CDR3, the DNA is TGTGCCAGCAGTTTCCGGACAGGGCAGCACTTC. This encodes CASSFRTGQHF.

This chain links TRBV3-1 with TRBJ2-5; possible D gene TRBD2, 5 bases. V was cut by 6 bases and J by 7 bases, with 15 bases left in between. The CDR3 has 13 residues. Per the germline V gene, CDR1 is LGHDT and CDR2 is YNNKEL (reference sequence). The CDR3 protein is CASSGTARGTQYF. CDR3 DNA: TGTGCCAGCAGTGGCACAGCTCGGGGGACCCAGTACTTC.

This clonotype has ten or more counts. This chain uses TRBV7-2 with TRBJ1-1; D is uncertain. The V and J ends lost 1 base and 0 bases respectively, with 6 bases between them. This CDR3 comprises 14 residues. The germline V gene encodes CDR1 SGHTA and CDR2 FQGNSA. The CDR3 DNA sequence: TGTGCCAGCAGCTTAGATCCCGTGAACACTGAAGCTTTCTTT. It translates to CASSLDPVNTEAFF.

The chain recombines TRBV2 with TRBJ2-7; a weak D match, TRBD2 (5 bases). The CDR3 is 14 amino acids. The germline V gene has CDR1 SNHLY and CDR2 FYNNEI. Between the trimmed V and J ends, which lost 5 bases and 3 bases, there was a span of 14 bases. In nucleotides, the CDR3 is TGTGCCAGCAGTCTTGACCCGGGAATCTACGAGCAGTACTTC. Its protein is CASSLDPGIYEQYF.

The table lists this clonotype with a few counts. The chain couples TRBV6-6 to TRBJ2-7; weak D call: TRBD1 (6 bases). Between the trimmed V and J ends, which lost 6 bases and 3 bases, there was a span of 15 bases. Germline V gives CDR1 MNHNY, CDR2 SVGAGI (reference sequence). The CDR3 length is 14 residues. The CDR3 loop reads CASRPGHTNYEQYF. The CDR3, as DNA: TGTGCCAGCAGGCCGGGACATACCAACTACGAGCAGTACTTC.